This T cell receptor (beta chain) derives from a study of T cell changes during pregnancy in multiple sclerosis. Sequenced by immunoSEQ multiplex PCR; TCRdb stores in-frame clones only, minus some. The table lists approximately 45,000 clones, around 80% of them singletons. V lost 4 bases, J lost 4 bases, and 8 bases lay in between. Germline V gene data show CDR1 as SGHDT and CDR2 as YYEEEE. This CDR3 has 13 residues. The sequence was collected from a female donor with multiple sclerosis, enrolled in a pregnancy study. This sample comprised CD4+ T cells from peripheral blood mononuclear cells, obtained before pregnancy. The rearrangement joins TRBV5-6 to TRBJ2-2; D ambiguous. The CDR3 DNA is TGTGCCAGCAGCCAAACATCCACCGGGGAGCTGTTTTTT. It encodes CASSQTSTGELFF.